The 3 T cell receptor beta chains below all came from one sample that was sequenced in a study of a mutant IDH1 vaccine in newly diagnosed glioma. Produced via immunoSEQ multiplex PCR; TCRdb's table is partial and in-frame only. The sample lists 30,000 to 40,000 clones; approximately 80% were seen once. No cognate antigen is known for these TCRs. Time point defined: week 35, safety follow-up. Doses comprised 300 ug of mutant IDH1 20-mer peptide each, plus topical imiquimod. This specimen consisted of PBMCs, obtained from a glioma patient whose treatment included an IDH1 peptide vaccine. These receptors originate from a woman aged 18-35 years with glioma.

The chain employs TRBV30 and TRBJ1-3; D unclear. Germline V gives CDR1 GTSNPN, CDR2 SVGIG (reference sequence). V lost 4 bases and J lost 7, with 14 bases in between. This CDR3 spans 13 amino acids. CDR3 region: CAWTPGSGNTIYF. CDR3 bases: TGTGCCTGGACTCCAGGTAGTGGGAACACCATATATTTT.

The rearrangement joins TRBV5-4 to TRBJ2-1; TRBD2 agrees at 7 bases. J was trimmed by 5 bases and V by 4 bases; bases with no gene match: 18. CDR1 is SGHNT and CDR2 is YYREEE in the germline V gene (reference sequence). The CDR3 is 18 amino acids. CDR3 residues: CASSREGSALARDNEQFF. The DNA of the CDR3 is TGTGCCAGCAGCAGAGAGGGTTCGGCACTAGCGCGAGACAATGAGCAGTTCTTC.

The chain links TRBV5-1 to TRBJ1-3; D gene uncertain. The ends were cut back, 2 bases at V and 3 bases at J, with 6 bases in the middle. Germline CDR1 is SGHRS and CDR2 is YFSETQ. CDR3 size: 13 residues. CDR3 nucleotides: TGCGCCAGCAGCTTTGAGCTTGGAAACACCATATATTTT. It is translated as CASSFELGNTIYF.